This TCR beta chain was identified during a study of glioma-infiltrating T cells. The iRepertoire nested amplicon-rescue multiplex PCR amplified TCR alpha and beta CDR3s from RNA. Tissue mRNA or PBMC total RNA, roughly 100-400 ng, went into one-step reverse transcription and amplification. MiXCR, run by TCRdb on the multiplex PCR reads, gives a single entry per CDR3 protein. The sample has under 200,000 distinct CDR3 sequences; over 30% are singletons. General study points: Tissue-blood divergence was below expectation in non-neoplastic patients, above in gliomas. Very few CDR3 sequences were shared between tissue and blood.

This CDR3 is built from 12 residues. CDR1 and CDR2 from the germline V gene are MNHNS and SASEGT. Trimming removed 5 bases from V and 7 bases from J, with 10 bases in between. Concerning this clonotype itself: No antigen is known for it.

J is TRBJ2-3 and V is TRBV6-1, with D possibly matching TRBD1 (6 bases). The source of this sequence is a human donor with low-grade glioma or glioblastoma, undergoing nonglioma brain surgery, or in good health (not recorded which). The sample comprised glioma tissue, nonneoplastic brain tissue, or PBMCs (not recorded which). The CDR3 reads CASSSRGNTQYF. The CDR3 nucleotides read TGTGCCAGCAGTTCTAGGGGGAATACGCAGTATTTT.